This T cell receptor (beta chain) was recorded in a study of beta chain features in type 1 diabetes. Whole-study results and caveats: Healthy donors had naive, central memory and Treg TCRB repertoires that appeared less similar than those seen among patients. Type 1 diabetes patients showed fewer insertions and more deletions at VDJ junctions.

By way of CD45RO/CCR7/CD25/CD127/CD95/CD27, the CD4+ regulatory, stem cell-like memory, central memory and naive cells were sorted. Purities in excess of 95% were seen in all sorted populations. In regard to this clone: Antigen specificity is unknown.

Expressed TCRB transcripts got sequenced, as all isolated RNA was reverse transcribed. Only in-frame clones appear in the TCRdb table, and some are missing; sequencing was by immunoSEQ multiplex PCR. This sample has over 700,000 clones; 17% occur once, and the top ten carry 0.023%. Germline values: CDR1 SGHRS, CDR2 YFSETQ. The V end was cut by 2 bases, the J end by 2 bases, with 11 bases between. The CDR3 is made up of 14 amino acids. The chain uses TRBV5-1 and TRBJ2-7; unclear D gene. This TCR came from a woman under 30 in good health. Input material: naive CD4+ T cells from blood. CDR3 residues: CASSFGRSPYEQYF. CDR3 sequence (DNA): TGCGCCAGCAGCTTCGGGCGGAGCCCCTACGAGCAGTACTTC. Complete variable domain (other parts from reference TRBV5-1 and TRBJ2-7): KAGVTQTPRYLIKTRGQQVTLSCSPISGHRSVSWYQQTPGQGLQFLFEYFSETQRNKGNFPGRFSGRQFSNSRSEMNVSTLELGDSALYLCASSFGRSPYEQYFGPGTRLTVT.